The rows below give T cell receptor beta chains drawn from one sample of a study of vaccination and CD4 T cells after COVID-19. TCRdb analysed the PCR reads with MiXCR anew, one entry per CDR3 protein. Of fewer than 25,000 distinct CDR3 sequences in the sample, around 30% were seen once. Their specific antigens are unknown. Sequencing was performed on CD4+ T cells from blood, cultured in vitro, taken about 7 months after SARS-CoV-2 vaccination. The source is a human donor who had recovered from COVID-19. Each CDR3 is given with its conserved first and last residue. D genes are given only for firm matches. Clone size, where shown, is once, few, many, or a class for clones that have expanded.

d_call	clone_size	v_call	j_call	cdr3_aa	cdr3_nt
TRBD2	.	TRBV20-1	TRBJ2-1	CSASRGLADNEQFF	TGCAGTGCTAGTCGTGGACTAGCGGACAATGAGCAGTTCTTC
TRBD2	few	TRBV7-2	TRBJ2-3	CASSFGTTPDTQYF	TGTGCCAGCAGCTTCGGGACTACCCCAGATACGCAGTATTTT
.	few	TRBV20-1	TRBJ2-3	CSADPAGSTDTQYF	TGCAGTGCCGACCCGGCGGGAAGCACAGATACGCAGTATTTT
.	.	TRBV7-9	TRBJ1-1	CASARVMNTEAFF	TGTGCCAGCGCCCGGGTCATGAACACTGAAGCTTTCTTT
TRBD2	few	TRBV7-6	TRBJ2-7	CASSLAWTSGNEQYF	TGTGCCAGCAGCTTAGCTTGGACTAGCGGTAACGAGCAGTACTTC
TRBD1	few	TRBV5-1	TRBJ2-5	CASSGGTGGYQETQYF	TGCGCCAGCAGCGGGGGGACAGGGGGCTACCAAGAGACCCAGTACTTC
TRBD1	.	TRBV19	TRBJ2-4	CASSLTGLDIQYF	TGTGCCAGTAGCCTGACAGGGTTAGACATTCAGTACTTC
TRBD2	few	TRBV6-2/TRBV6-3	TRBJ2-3	CASSQSGRWDTQYF	TGTGCCAGCAGCCAAAGCGGGAGGTGGGATACGCAGTATTTT
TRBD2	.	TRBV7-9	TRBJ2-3	CASSSGAGGPRIQDTQYF	TGTGCCAGCAGCTCCGGAGCGGGAGGGCCCCGAATACAAGATACGCAGTATTTT
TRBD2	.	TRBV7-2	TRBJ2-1	CASSLQAGVSYNEQFF	TGTGCCAGCAGCTTACAAGCGGGAGTGTCCTACAATGAGCAGTTCTTC
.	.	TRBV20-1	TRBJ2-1	CSASEPYQPSYNEQFF	TGCAGTGCTAGTGAACCCTACCAGCCCTCCTACAATGAGCAGTTCTTC
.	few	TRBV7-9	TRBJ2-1	CASSLSQGRNEQFF	TGTGCCAGCAGCTTATCGCAGGGACGGAATGAGCAGTTCTTC
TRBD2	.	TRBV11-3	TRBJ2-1	CASSLGTSGRYNEQFF	TGTGCCAGCAGCTTAGGGACTAGCGGGAGGTACAATGAGCAGTTCTTC
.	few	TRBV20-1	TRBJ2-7	CSASPRTETSYEQYF	TGCAGTGCTAGCCCTAGGACAGAGACTTCCTACGAGCAGTACTTC
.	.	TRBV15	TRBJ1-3	CATSREGDTSSGNTIYF	TGTGCCACCAGCAGAGAGGGGGACACGAGCTCTGGAAACACCATATATTTT
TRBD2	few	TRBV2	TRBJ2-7	CASTLARYEQYF	TGTGCCAGCACACTAGCGAGGTACGAGCAGTACTTC
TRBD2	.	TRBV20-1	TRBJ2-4	CSASPSGDVAKNIQYF	TGCAGTGCTAGTCCTAGCGGGGACGTAGCCAAAAACATTCAGTACTTC
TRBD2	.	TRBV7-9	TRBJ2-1	CASSYYPLAGLYNEQFF	TGTGCCAGCAGCTACTACCCCCTAGCGGGACTATACAATGAGCAGTTCTTC